Listed here are 21 T cell receptor beta chains from one sample, sequenced in a study of CD8 T cells in ankylosing spondylitis. In TCRdb, the 5' RACE reads were re-called with MiXCR into one record per CDR3 protein. The sample consists of over 30,000 distinct CDR3 sequences, around 15% of them appearing once. The sample consisted of synovial fluid, either unsorted or a sorted T cell fraction (not recorded which). These receptors all stem from a male donor with ankylosing spondylitis.

This clonotype was observed a single time. The CDR3 reads CASSVKGNSPLHF. The CDR3 DNA sequence: TGTGCCAGCAGCGTAAAGGGGAATTCACCCCTCCACTTT. The chain couples TRBV9 to TRBJ1-6; a weak D match, TRBD1 (5 bases). The CDR3 sequence is 13 residues long. Trimming shortened V by 1 base and J by 7 bases, and 6 bases separated the two germline ends. CDR1 SGDLS and CDR2 YYNGEE come from the germline V gene.

This clonotype was recorded many times. A much more abundant neighbour one base away suggests this may be a read error. The CDR3 DNA sequence: TGTGCCAGCAGCTGGGGAAACGAGCAGTACTTC. Translating it yields CASSWGNEQYF. V usage is TRBV5-8 and J usage is TRBJ2-7; D is unresolved. This CDR3 contains 11 residues. V lost 3 bases to trimming and J lost 5 bases, with 6 bases between them. Germline CDR1 reads SGHTS; CDR2 reads YDEGEE.

This clonotype occurred a few times. The rearrangement uses TRBV7-2 and TRBJ2-7, with 9 positions matching TRBD2. Germline V lookup: CDR1 SGHTA, CDR2 FQGNSA. The CDR3 runs 15 residues. Trimming cost V 5 bases and J 3 bases; bases outside gene matches: 8. CDR3 sequence: CASSHRVAGVYEQYF. In nucleotides, the CDR3 is TGTGCCAGCAGCCACCGAGTAGCGGGAGTCTACGAGCAGTACTTC.

This clonotype was found many times. V usage is TRBV11-3 and J usage is TRBJ2-7; D gene unclear. The V end lost 0 bases, the J end lost 0 bases, and 3 bases lay between the germline ends. Per the germline V gene, CDR1 is SGHNT and CDR2 is YENEEA. The CDR3 spans 13 residues. The CDR3 region is CASSLEASYEQYF. CDR3 nucleotides: TGTGCCAGCAGCTTAGAAGCCTCCTACGAGCAGTACTTC. The full variable domain, its missing parts supplied by reference TRBV11-3 and TRBJ2-7, is EAGVVQSPRYKIIEKKQPVAFWCNPISGHNTLYWYLQNLGQGPELLIRYENEEAVDDSQLPKDRFSAERLKGVDSTLKIQPAELGDSAVYLCASSLEASYEQYFGPGTRLTVT.

The chain carries TRBV27 and TRBJ1-2; D not resolved. This CDR3 comprises 14 residues. Trimming removed 2 bases at V and 7 bases at J, with 14 bases between. In germline, CDR1 is MNHEY, CDR2 SMNVEV (reference sequence). CDR3 DNA sequence: TGTGCCAGCAGTTTACGGCCGGGCTCGTTTGGCTACACCTTC. Protein: CASSLRPGSFGYTF.

Written as DNA, the CDR3 is TGTGCCAGCAGACCGATACGAACCTACGAGCAGTACTTC. Translating gives CASRPIRTYEQYF. J is TRBJ2-7 and V is TRBV27; D uncertain. Germline CDR1 is MNHEY and CDR2 is SMNVEV (reference sequence). The CDR3 runs 13 residues. Trimming took 6 bases from V and 2 from J, leaving 11 bases between them.

This clonotype was counted between two and nine times. The rearrangement joins TRBV28 to TRBJ2-6, with D perhaps matching TRBD1 (6 bases). The CDR3 consists of 18 residues. Germline assignment: CDR1 MDHEN and CDR2 SYDVKM. The V gene lost 3 bases and the J gene lost 0 bases, with 15 bases spanning the gap. The chain's CDR3 is CASSFEQGSYSGANVLTF. The CDR3 DNA reads TGTGCCAGCAGTTTCGAACAGGGAAGTTACTCTGGGGCCAACGTCCTGACTTTC.

This clonotype is deemed large. V is TRBV27 and J is TRBJ1-6, with TRBD1 matching over 7 bases. The germline CDR1 and CDR2 sequences are MNHEY and SMNVEV (reference sequence). The CDR3 contains 14 residues. Germline trimming cut 5 bases from V and 9 bases from J; bases unmatched to any gene: 7. CDR3 amino acids: CASSPGTESSPLHF. Written as DNA, the CDR3 is TGTGCCAGCAGTCCCGGGACAGAGAGTTCACCCCTCCACTTT.

This clonotype was counted a few times. This chain connects TRBV20-1 to TRBJ2-7; TRBD2 matches 7 bases. CDR1 and CDR2 from the germline V gene are DFQATT and SNEGSKA (reference sequence). The CDR3 contains 15 residues. J gave up 0 bases and V 3 bases, and 8 bases lay outside the gene matches. DNA of the CDR3: TGCAGTGCTAGGGGAGGGGAAGCGAGCTCCTACGAGCAGTACTTC. Translated, it gives CSARGGEASSYEQYF.

This clonotype appeared many times. The V and J genes are TRBV28 and TRBJ2-7, with 7 nucleotides matching TRBD1. Germline V CDR1 and CDR2: MDHEN, SYDVKM. The CDR3 sequence is 13 residues long. Losses at the gene ends were 6 bases for V and 6 bases for J; bases not matched to a gene: 8. CDR3 sequence (DNA): TGTGCCAGCAGCTACCGCTCAGGGGGCGAGCAGTACTTC. Translated: CASSYRSGGEQYF.

This clonotype showed up many times. The V and J genes are TRBV10-3 and TRBJ2-2; D may be TRBD1 or TRBD2 (5 bases each). The CDR3 runs 16 residues. The germline V and J ends were trimmed by 2 bases and 0 bases, with 10 bases remaining between them. In germline, CDR1 is ENHRY, CDR2 SYGVKD. This chain's CDR3 is CAISEEGYPNTGELFF. Written as DNA, the CDR3 is TGTGCCATCAGTGAGGAGGGGTACCCGAACACCGGGGAGCTGTTTTTT.

This clonotype occurred a few times. This sequence joins TRBV5-8 and TRBJ1-5, with unresolved D. Germline-derived CDR1 and CDR2 are SGHTS and YDEGEE. The CDR3 extends over 15 amino acids. V lost 0 bases and J 0 bases, leaving 7 bases between the germline ends. The CDR3 loop reads CASSLDGYSNQPQHF. The DNA of the CDR3 is TGTGCCAGCAGCTTGGACGGATATAGCAATCAGCCCCAGCATTTT. The full variable domain, in which reference TRBV5-8 and TRBJ1-5 provide the parts outside the CDR3, is EAGVTQSPTHLIKTRGQQATLRCSPISGHTSVYWYQQALGLGLQFLLWYDEGEERNRGNFPPRFSGRQFPNYSSELNVNALELEDSALYLCASSLDGYSNQPQHFGDGTRLSIL.

This clonotype has at least ten counts. The chain employs TRBV12-3 or TRBV12-4 and TRBJ2-1; the D gene is possibly TRBD2 (5 bases). The CDR3 runs to 15 residues. Trimming took 5 bases from V and 16 from J, leaving 27 bases between them. CDR3 in amino acids: CASSPPSDSAPRKFF. For the CDR3, the DNA is TGTGCCAGCAGTCCCCCTAGTGATAGCGCCCCCAGGAAATTCTTC.

This rearrangement joins TRBV28 to TRBJ2-7; tentatively, D is TRBD2 (5 bases). Germline V gene data show CDR1 as MDHEN and CDR2 as SYDVKM. V was pared by 3 bases and J by 1 base, with 13 bases between. This CDR3 is 15 amino acids long. Written as DNA, the CDR3 is TGTGCCAGCAGTTTCTCGGGGTTCGAATCCTACGAGCAGTACTTC. This gives the protein CASSFSGFESYEQYF.

This clonotype was counted between two and nine times. The V gene is TRBV4-2, the J gene TRBJ2-2, with D maybe TRBD2 (5 bases). CDR3 length equals 15 residues. V gave up 3 bases and J gave up 0 bases, with 8 bases separating them. Germline V gene lookup returns CDR1 LGHNA and CDR2 YNFKEQ. Here the CDR3 reads CASSHGVANTGELFF. DNA for the CDR3: TGTGCCAGCAGCCACGGGGTAGCGAACACCGGGGAGCTGTTTTTT.

This clonotype was counted at least ten times. V is TRBV6-1 and J is TRBJ1-1; no clear D. The CDR3 has 13 amino acids. V shed 0 bases and J shed 1 base, with 3 bases lying between them. CDR1 is MNHNS, CDR2 SASEGT, per germline. Here the CDR3 reads CASSEAENTEAFF. DNA of the CDR3: TGTGCCAGCAGTGAAGCGGAGAACACTGAAGCTTTCTTT.

This clonotype was found many times. The chain has TRBV7-9 and TRBJ1-1; D is unclear. This CDR3 has 12 residues. Germline CDR1 is SEHNR and CDR2 is FQNEAQ (reference sequence). Between the trimmed V and J ends, which lost 3 bases and 4 bases, there was a span of 6 bases. CDR3: CASSFPLTEAFF. The DNA for the CDR3 is TGTGCCAGCAGCTTTCCCCTCACTGAAGCTTTCTTT.

This clonotype was detected a few times. The chain joins TRBV5-6 to TRBJ1-2; unclear D gene. The CDR3 has 17 amino acids. CDR1 SGHDT and CDR2 YYEEEE come from the germline V gene. The V end was cut by 1 base, the J end by 8 bases, with 24 bases between. CDR3 amino acids: CASSLLYRIFLRGGYTF. In nucleotides, the CDR3 is TGTGCCAGCAGCTTGCTGTACCGGATCTTCCTACGAGGGGGCTACACCTTC.

At least ten counts were recorded for this clonotype. The chain employs TRBV5-1 and TRBJ2-7, with 8 bases aligning to TRBD1. Germline CDR1 reads SGHRS; CDR2 reads YFSETQ. Trimming at V came to 3 bases and at J to 1 base, leaving 3 bases not matched to a gene. The CDR3 is 14 residues long. The CDR3 sequence is CASSSGQGSYEQYF. CDR3 DNA sequence: TGCGCCAGCAGCTCTGGACAGGGTTCCTACGAGCAGTACTTC.

This clonotype has more than one count but fewer than ten. The V gene is TRBV5-4, the J gene TRBJ2-3, with 7 bases identical to TRBD2. The CDR3 extends over 17 amino acids. Germline CDR1 reads SGHNT; CDR2 reads YYREEE (reference sequence). Trimming cost V 4 bases and J 7 bases; bases outside gene matches: 18. As DNA, the CDR3 is TGTGCCAGCAGCCCGTGCCCCTGGTGCGGGAGATTATATACGCAGTATTTT. This gives the protein CASSPCPWCGRLYTQYF.

This clonotype was seen a handful of times. The CDR3 loop is CASSLGNAAVMNTGELFF. The CDR3 region has the DNA TGTGCCAGCAGCTTAGGTAATGCGGCGGTCATGAACACCGGGGAGCTGTTTTTT. The genes are TRBV11-1 and TRBJ2-2; D ambiguous. The CDR3 totals 18 residues. V dropped 1 base and J dropped 1 base, with 16 bases sitting between them. Germline lookup yields CDR1 SGHAT and CDR2 FQDESV (reference sequence).